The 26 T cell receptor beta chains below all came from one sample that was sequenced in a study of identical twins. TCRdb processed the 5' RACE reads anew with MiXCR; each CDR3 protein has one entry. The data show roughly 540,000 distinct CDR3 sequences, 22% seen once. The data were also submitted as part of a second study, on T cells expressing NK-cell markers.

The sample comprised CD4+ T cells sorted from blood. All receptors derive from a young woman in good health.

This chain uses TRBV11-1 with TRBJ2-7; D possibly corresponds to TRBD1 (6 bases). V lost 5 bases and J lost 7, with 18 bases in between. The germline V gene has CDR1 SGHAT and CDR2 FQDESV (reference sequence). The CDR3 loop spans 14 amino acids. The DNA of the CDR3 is TGTGCCAGCAGCGATCCTACCGGGACACCAGAGCAGTACTTC. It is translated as CASSDPTGTPEQYF.

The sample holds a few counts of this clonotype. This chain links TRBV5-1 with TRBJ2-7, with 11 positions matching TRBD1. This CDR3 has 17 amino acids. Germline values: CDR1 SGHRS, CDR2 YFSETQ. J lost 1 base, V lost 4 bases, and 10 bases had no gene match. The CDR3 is CASSRGQGVTPSYEQYF. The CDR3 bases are TGCGCCAGCAGCCGGGGACAGGGGGTAACCCCATCCTACGAGCAGTACTTC.

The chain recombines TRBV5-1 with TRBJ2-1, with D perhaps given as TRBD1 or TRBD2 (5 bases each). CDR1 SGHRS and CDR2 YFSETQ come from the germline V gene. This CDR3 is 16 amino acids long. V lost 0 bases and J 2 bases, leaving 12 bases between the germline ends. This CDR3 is CASSLAGRGTYNEQFF. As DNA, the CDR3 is TGCGCCAGCAGCTTGGCAGGGAGAGGGACCTACAATGAGCAGTTCTTC.

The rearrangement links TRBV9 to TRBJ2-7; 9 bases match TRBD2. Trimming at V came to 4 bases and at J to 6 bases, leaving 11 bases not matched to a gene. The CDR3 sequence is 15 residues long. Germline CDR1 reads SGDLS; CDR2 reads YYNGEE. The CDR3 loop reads CASSPSSGKSGEQYF. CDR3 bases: TGTGCCAGCAGCCCATCTAGCGGGAAGAGTGGCGAGCAGTACTTC.

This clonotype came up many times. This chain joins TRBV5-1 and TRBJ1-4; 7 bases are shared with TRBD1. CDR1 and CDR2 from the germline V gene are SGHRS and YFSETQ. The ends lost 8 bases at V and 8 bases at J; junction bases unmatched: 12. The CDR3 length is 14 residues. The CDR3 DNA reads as TGCGCCAGTGCCAGACAGGGAGTATCGGAAAAACTGTTTTTT. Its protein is CASARQGVSEKLFF.

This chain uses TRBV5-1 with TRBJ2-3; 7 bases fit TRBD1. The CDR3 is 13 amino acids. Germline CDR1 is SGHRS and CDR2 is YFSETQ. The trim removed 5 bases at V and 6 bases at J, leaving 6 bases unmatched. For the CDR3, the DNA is TGCGCCAGCAGGGGGACAGCGGTCGATACGCAGTATTTT. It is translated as CASRGTAVDTQYF.

In DNA form, the CDR3 reads TGTGCCAGCAGCTTAGAGTCTGAAGAGACCCAGTACTTC. Its protein is CASSLESEETQYF. V is TRBV7-2 and J is TRBJ2-5; no firm D call. Trimming removed 1 base at V and 3 bases at J, with 6 bases between. The CDR3 is made up of 13 amino acids. Germline lookup yields CDR1 SGHTA and CDR2 FQGNSA.

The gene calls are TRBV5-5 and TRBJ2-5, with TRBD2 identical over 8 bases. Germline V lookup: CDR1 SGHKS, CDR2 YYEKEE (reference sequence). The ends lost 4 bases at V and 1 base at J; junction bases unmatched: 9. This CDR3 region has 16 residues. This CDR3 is CASSPPERELQETQYF. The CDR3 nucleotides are TGTGCCAGCAGCCCCCCGGAGCGGGAGCTCCAAGAGACCCAGTACTTC.

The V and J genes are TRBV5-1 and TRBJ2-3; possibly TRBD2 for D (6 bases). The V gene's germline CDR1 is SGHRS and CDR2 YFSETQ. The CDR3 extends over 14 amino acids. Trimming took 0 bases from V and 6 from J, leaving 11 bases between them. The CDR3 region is CASSLAEGGDTQYF. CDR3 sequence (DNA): TGCGCCAGCAGCTTGGCCGAGGGAGGTGATACGCAGTATTTT.

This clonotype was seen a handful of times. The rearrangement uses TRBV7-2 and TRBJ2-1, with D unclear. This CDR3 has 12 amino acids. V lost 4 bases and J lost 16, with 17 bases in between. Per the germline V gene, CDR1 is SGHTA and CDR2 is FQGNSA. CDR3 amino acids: CASSSLTTGAFF. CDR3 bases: TGTGCCAGCAGCTCCTTGACCACCGGAGCTTTCTTC.

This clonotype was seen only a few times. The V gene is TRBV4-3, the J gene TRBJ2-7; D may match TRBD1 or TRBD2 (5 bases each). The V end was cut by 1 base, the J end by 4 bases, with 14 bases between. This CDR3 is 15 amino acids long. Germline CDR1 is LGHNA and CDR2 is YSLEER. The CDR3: CASSQGIKGEYEQYF. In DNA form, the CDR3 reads TGCGCCAGCAGCCAAGGCATTAAAGGGGAGTACGAGCAGTACTTC.

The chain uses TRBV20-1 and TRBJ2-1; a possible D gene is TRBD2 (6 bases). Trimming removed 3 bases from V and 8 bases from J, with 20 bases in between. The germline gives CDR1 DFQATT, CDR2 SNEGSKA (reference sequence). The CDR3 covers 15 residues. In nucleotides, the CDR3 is TGCAGTGCTAGCAAGACTAGTGGATCCTGGGATGAGCAGTTCTTC. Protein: CSASKTSGSWDEQFF.

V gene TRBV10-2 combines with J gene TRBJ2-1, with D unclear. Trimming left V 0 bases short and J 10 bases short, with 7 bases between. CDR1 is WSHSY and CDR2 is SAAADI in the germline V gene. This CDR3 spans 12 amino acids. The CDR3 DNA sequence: TGCGCCAGCAGTGAGTCAAGGTCGGAGCAGTTCTTC. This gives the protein CASSESRSEQFF.

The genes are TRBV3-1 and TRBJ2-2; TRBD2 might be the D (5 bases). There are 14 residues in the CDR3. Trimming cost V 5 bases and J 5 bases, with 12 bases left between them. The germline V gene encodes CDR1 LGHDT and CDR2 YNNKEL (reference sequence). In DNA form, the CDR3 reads TGTGCCAGCAGCTCCAGGACTGGGACCGGGGAGCTGTTTTTT. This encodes CASSSRTGTGELFF.

The CDR3, as DNA: TGCAGTGCCCGACAGGGGGCAAAGACCCAGTACTTC. Translated, it gives CSARQGAKTQYF. The chain combines TRBV20-1 with TRBJ2-5; 10 nucleotides agree with TRBD1. Per the germline V gene, CDR1 is DFQATT and CDR2 is SNEGSKA (reference sequence). The V gene end was trimmed by 6 bases and the J gene end by 6 bases; junction bases not matched to a gene: 4. The CDR3 consists of 12 residues.

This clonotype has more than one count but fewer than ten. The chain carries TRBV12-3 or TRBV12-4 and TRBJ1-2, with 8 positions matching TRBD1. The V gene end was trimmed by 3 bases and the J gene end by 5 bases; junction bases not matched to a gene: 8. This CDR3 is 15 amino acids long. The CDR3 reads CASSLQGALSYGYTF. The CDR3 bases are TGTGCCAGCAGTTTGCAGGGGGCCCTTTCTTATGGCTACACCTTC.

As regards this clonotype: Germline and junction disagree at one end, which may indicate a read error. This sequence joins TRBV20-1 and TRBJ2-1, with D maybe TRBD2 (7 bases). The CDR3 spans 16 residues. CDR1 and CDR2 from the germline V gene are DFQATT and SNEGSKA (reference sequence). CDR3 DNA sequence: TGCTGTGCTAGACTGGGGGGGCTTAAAACTGACAATGAGCAGTTCTTC. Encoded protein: CCARLGGLKTDNEQFF.

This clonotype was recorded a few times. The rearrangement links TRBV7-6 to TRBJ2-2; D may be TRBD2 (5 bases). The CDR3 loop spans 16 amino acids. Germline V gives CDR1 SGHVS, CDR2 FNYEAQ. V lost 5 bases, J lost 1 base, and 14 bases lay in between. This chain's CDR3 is CASSRTPKLNTGELFF. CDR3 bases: TGTGCCAGCAGCAGGACTCCTAAGCTGAACACCGGGGAGCTGTTTTTT.

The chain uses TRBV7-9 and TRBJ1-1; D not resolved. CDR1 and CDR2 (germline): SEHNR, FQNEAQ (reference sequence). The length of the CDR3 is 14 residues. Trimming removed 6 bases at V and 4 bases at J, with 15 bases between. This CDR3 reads CASRYTAGATEAFF. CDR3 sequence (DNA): TGTGCCAGCAGATATACAGCGGGAGCCACTGAAGCTTTCTTT.

The CDR3 loop reads CASSQDPGTSGRLYTQYF. The CDR3 coding sequence is TGCGCCAGCAGCCAAGATCCGGGGACTAGCGGGAGACTGTATACGCAGTATTTT. The V and J genes are TRBV4-1 and TRBJ2-3; TRBD2 aligns across 14 bases. CDR3 length: 18 amino acids. J gave up 7 bases and V 0 bases, and 9 bases lay outside the gene matches. Germline CDR1 MGHRA, CDR2 YSYEKL.

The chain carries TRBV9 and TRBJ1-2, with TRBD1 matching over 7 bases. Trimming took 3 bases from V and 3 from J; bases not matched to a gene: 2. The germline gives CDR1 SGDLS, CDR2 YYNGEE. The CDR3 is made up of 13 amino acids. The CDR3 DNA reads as TGTGCCAGCAGCGGAGGGGGCTACTATGGCTACACCTTC. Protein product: CASSGGGYYGYTF.

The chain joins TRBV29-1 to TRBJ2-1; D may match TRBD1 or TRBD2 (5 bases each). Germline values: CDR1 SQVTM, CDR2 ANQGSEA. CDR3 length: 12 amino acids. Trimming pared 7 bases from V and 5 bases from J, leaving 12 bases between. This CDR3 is CSAGTSNNEQFF. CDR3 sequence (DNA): TGCAGCGCTGGGACGTCTAACAATGAGCAGTTCTTC.

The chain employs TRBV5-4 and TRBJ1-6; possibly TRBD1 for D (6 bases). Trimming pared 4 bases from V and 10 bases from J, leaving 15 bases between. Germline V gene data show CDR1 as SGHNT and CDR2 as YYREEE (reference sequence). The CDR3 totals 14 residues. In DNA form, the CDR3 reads TGTGCCAGCAGCCCTACTACAGGGCCCTCACCCCTCCACTTT. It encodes CASSPTTGPSPLHF.

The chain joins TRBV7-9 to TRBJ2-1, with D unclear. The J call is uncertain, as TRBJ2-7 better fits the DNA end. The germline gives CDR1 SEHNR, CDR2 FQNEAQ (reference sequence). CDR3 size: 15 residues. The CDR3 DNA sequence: TGTGCCAGCAGCTTAGTCGCTAGTTCTCGCTCCGAGCAGTACTTC. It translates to CASSLVASSRSEQYF.

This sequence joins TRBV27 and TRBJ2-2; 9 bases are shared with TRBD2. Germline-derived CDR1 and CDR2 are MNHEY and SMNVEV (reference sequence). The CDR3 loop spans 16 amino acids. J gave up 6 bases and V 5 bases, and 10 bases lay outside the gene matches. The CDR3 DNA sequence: TGTGCCAGCAGTCCATTACGCGGCGGGAGGGCCGGGGAGCTGTTTTTT. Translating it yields CASSPLRGGRAGELFF.

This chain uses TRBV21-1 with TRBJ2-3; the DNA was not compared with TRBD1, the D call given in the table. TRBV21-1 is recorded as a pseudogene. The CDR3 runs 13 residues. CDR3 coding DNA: TGTCGAACAGGGCGGAGGAACACAGATACGCAGTATTTT. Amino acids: CRTGRRNTDTQYF.